These 18 T cell receptor beta chains share one sample of origin, sequenced in a study of T cell responses to AZD1222 COVID-19 vaccine. Assay: immunoSEQ multiplex PCR; the TCRdb copy retains only in-frame clones and omits some. The data hold about 140,000 clones, with about nine tenths observed a single time. The sequencing here drew on peripheral blood, taken 28 days after the second AZD1222 dose. The receptors here all came from an adult who received the AZD1222 COVID-19 vaccine.

The chain carries TRBV9 and TRBJ2-1; 10 positions agree with TRBD2. V was clipped by 0 bases and J by 7 bases; unmatched bases: 7. CDR3 length equals 16 residues. Per the germline V gene, CDR1 is SGDLS and CDR2 is YYNGEE. CDR3 region: CASSVGDLAGDNEQFF. The CDR3 coding sequence is TGTGCCAGCAGCGTAGGGGATCTAGCGGGAGATAATGAGCAGTTCTTC.

J is TRBJ2-3 and V is TRBV6-5, with TRBD1 identical over 7 bases. V gave up 2 bases and J gave up 5 bases; unmatched junction bases: 7. CDR3 length equals 15 residues. Germline V lookup: CDR1 MNHEY, CDR2 SVGAGI. CDR3 sequence reads: CASSYTTGKGDTQYF. The CDR3 DNA reads as TGTGCCAGCAGTTACACGACAGGGAAAGGAGATACGCAGTATTTT.

The rearrangement links TRBV7-2 to TRBJ2-1, with 7 bases identical to TRBD2. The J segment lost 7 bases and the V segment lost 2 bases, leaving 11 bases of the junction unmatched. The length of the CDR3 is 16 residues. The V gene's germline CDR1 is SGHTA and CDR2 FQGNSA. The DNA of the CDR3 is TGTGCCAGCAGCTTAATAAGGGCTGCTAGCGGAAATGAGCAGTTCTTC. Protein sequence: CASSLIRAASGNEQFF.

The CDR3 bases are TGTGCCAGTAGTATGAATCGGGTTAAAAGCTCCTACAATGAGCAGTTCTTC. It codes for CASSMNRVKSSYNEQFF. The chain couples TRBV19 to TRBJ2-1; D unclear. The CDR3 extends over 17 amino acids. Germline values: CDR1 LNHDA, CDR2 SQIVND (reference sequence). Trimming left V 3 bases short and J 0 bases short, with 15 bases between.

The chain combines TRBV5-1 with TRBJ2-1; the match to TRBD1 covers 7 bases. This CDR3 spans 15 amino acids. With 3 bases clipped from V and 1 base from J, the junction kept 4 bases outside the gene matches. Germline V gene sequence: CDR1 SGHRS, CDR2 YFSETQ. CDR3 in DNA: TGCGCCAGCAGCTCCACAGGGGATTCCTACAATGAGCAGTTCTTC. This sequence encodes CASSSTGDSYNEQFF.

V gene TRBV28 combines with J gene TRBJ2-1, with 11 bases matching TRBD2. CDR1 is MDHEN and CDR2 is SYDVKM in the germline V gene. Trimming cost V 2 bases and J 6 bases; bases outside gene matches: 9. The CDR3 contains 17 residues. The CDR3 DNA reads TGTGCCAGCAGTTTAGTAGCGGGAGGGGGCTGGGGCAATGAGCAGTTCTTC. The encoded protein is CASSLVAGGGWGNEQFF.

This clone was seen only once. V gene TRBV3-1 (or the pseudogene TRBV3-2) combines with J gene TRBJ1-1; D is ambiguous. Germline-derived CDR1 and CDR2 are LGHDT and YNNKEL (reference sequence). The ends were cut back, 3 bases at V and 3 bases at J, with 11 bases in the middle. The CDR3 runs to 14 residues. As DNA, the CDR3 is TGTGCCAGCAGCCAGAACGGCGGGCACACTGAAGCTTTCTTT. As protein: CASSQNGGHTEAFF.

The gene calls are TRBV19 and TRBJ1-2; D uncertain. The CDR3 length is 14 residues. Trimming shortened V by 0 bases and J by 2 bases, and 7 bases separated the two germline ends. Germline CDR1 LNHDA, CDR2 SQIVND (reference sequence). The chain's CDR3 is CASSIDRRNYGYTF. CDR3 bases: TGTGCCAGTAGTATAGACAGGCGAAACTATGGCTACACCTTC.

This chain uses TRBV4-3 with TRBJ1-2, with D possibly being TRBD1 (6 bases). Between the trimmed V and J ends, which lost 1 base and 6 bases, there was a span of 18 bases. The CDR3 runs 16 residues. Germline CDR1 and CDR2: LGHNA and YSLEER. The CDR3 DNA is TGCGCCAGCAGCCAAGGGCCAGTGGGGGGCGCGGATGGCTACACCTTC. Translation gives CASSQGPVGGADGYTF.

This chain joins TRBV19 and TRBJ2-5; D assignment may be TRBD1 or TRBD2 (5 bases each). Looked up from germline, CDR1 is LNHDA and CDR2 is SQIVND (reference sequence). The germline V and J ends were trimmed by 6 bases and 5 bases, with 16 bases remaining between them. The CDR3 totals 14 residues. The CDR3 is CASSNLGAWETQYF. CDR3 coding DNA: TGTGCCAGTAGCAACCTCGGGGCATGGGAGACCCAGTACTTC. The variable domain in full, with the rest retrieved from reference TRBV19 and TRBJ2-5, is DGGITQSPKYLFRKEGQNVTLSCEQNLNHDAMYWYRQDPGQGLRLIYYSQIVNDFQKGDIAEGYSVSREKKESFPLTVTSAQKNPTAFYLCASSNLGAWETQYFGPGTRLLVL.

V usage is TRBV27 and J usage is TRBJ2-7; possibly TRBD1 for D (5 bases). CDR1 MNHEY and CDR2 SMNVEV come from the germline V gene (reference sequence). V was cut by 3 bases and J by 2 bases, with 8 bases left in between. This CDR3 has 13 amino acids. This CDR3 reads CASSFRRAYEQYF. CDR3 in DNA: TGTGCCAGCAGTTTTCGCAGGGCCTACGAGCAGTACTTC.

The rearrangement links TRBV7-9 to TRBJ1-1, with D hard to call. The CDR3 has 14 residues. Germline V gene sequence: CDR1 SEHNR, CDR2 FQNEAQ (reference sequence). V dropped 5 bases and J dropped 3 bases, with 13 bases sitting between them. The DNA for the CDR3 is TGTGCCAGCAGCGGGAATACGAAGGACACTGAAGCTTTCTTT. It encodes CASSGNTKDTEAFF.

The chain has TRBV27 and TRBJ2-1; D is ambiguous. The germline CDR1 and CDR2 sequences are MNHEY and SMNVEV (reference sequence). The length of the CDR3 is 16 residues. Between the trimmed V and J ends, which lost 3 bases and 3 bases, there was a span of 15 bases. CDR3 loop: CASSFFRTTDYNEQFF. The CDR3 coding sequence is TGTGCCAGCAGTTTTTTCCGTACCACTGACTACAATGAGCAGTTCTTC.

This sequence joins TRBV4-1 and TRBJ2-1, with D possibly matching TRBD2 (7 bases). Trimming shortened V by 6 bases and J by 2 bases, and 17 bases separated the two germline ends. The CDR3 contains 16 residues. Germline values: CDR1 MGHRA, CDR2 YSYEKL. The CDR3 DNA reads as TGCGCCAGCAGACACGCGGGGGCGGGCCCCTACAATGAGCAGTTCTTC. This codes for CASRHAGAGPYNEQFF.

V and J are TRBV24-1 and TRBJ2-7; weak D call: TRBD1 (6 bases). CDR3 length: 13 amino acids. Germline CDR1 KGHDR, CDR2 SFDVKD. Trimming cost V 9 bases and J 3 bases, with 14 bases left between them. CDR3 in DNA: TGTGCCACCTCCGGGGACACCAACTACGAGCAGTACTTC. Protein product: CATSGDTNYEQYF.

The V gene is TRBV19, the J gene TRBJ1-6; D is undetermined. V lost 2 bases to trimming and J lost 3 bases, with 11 bases between them. Germline CDR1 and CDR2: LNHDA and SQIVND (reference sequence). The CDR3 totals 16 residues. CDR3 in amino acids: CASSIMLASYNSPLHF. CDR3 nucleotides: TGTGCCAGTAGTATAATGTTGGCGAGCTATAATTCACCCCTCCACTTT.

The J gene is TRBJ1-1, the V gene TRBV7-8, with 7 bases identical to TRBD1. Germline loops: CDR1 SGHVS, CDR2 FQNEAQ. Trimming cost V 1 base and J 0 bases; bases outside gene matches: 2. This CDR3 is built from 15 residues. CDR3 region: CASSLVTGVNTEAFF. In DNA, the CDR3 is TGTGCCAGCAGCTTAGTTACAGGGGTGAACACTGAAGCTTTCTTT. The variable domain in full, with the rest retrieved from reference TRBV7-8 and TRBJ1-1, is GAGVSQSPRYKVAKRGQDVALRCDPISGHVSLFWYQQALGQGPEFLTYFQNEAQLDKSGLPSDRFFAERPEGSVSTLKIQRTQQEDSAVYLCASSLVTGVNTEAFFGQGTRLTVV.

The genes are TRBV7-6 and TRBJ1-1; perhaps TRBD1 as D (5 bases). CDR3 length equals 15 residues. The V and J ends lost 1 base and 11 bases respectively, with 20 bases between them. CDR1 and CDR2 from the germline V gene are SGHVS and FNYEAQ. The CDR3 DNA reads TGTGCCAGCAGCTTAGAAACGGGGGGACCTGGTCAGGCTTTCTTT. Encoded protein: CASSLETGGPGQAFF.